A selection of T cell receptor beta chains follows, all from one sample in a study of blood T cell repertoires in COVID-19. TCRdb's copy holds only in-frame clones and misses some; the assay was immunoSEQ multiplex PCR. The table has 97,000 or so clones, 70% to 80% seen once. What was sequenced was peripheral blood. Source of these receptors: a woman older than 75 with active or convalescent COVID-19. Each CDR3 is given with its conserved first and last residue. The order of the fields is J gene, V gene, clone size, D gene, CDR3 DNA, CDR3 protein. The D gene is left open where the match is weak. Some rows mark clone size as missing; the rest say once, few, many or name a class of expanded clone.

J: TRBJ2-1; V: TRBV9; size: .; D: .; DNA: TGTGCCAGCAGCGTAGCAGCTAGCTCCTACAATGAGCAGTTCTTC; CDR3: CASSVAASSYNEQFF
J: TRBJ1-4; V: TRBV5-1; size: once; D: .; DNA: TGCGCCAGCAGCTTGGACCCCAGTGAAAAACTGTTTTTT; CDR3: CASSLDPSEKLFF
J: TRBJ2-1; V: TRBV18; size: .; D: TRBD2; DNA: TGTGCCAGCTCACTTCCCGGGACTAGCGGGTACAATGAGCAGTTCTTC; CDR3: CASSLPGTSGYNEQFF
J: TRBJ2-4; V: TRBV7-3; size: .; D: .; DNA: TGTGCCAGCAGCCCCGTAGGAGGAAACATTCAGTACTTC; CDR3: CASSPVGGNIQYF
J: TRBJ2-5; V: TRBV7-2; size: .; D: TRBD1; DNA: TGTGCCAGCAGCAAGAACAGGGGCCCAGAGACCCAGTACTTC; CDR3: CASSKNRGPETQYF
J: TRBJ1-5; V: TRBV20-1; size: .; D: .; DNA: TGCAGTGCTAGTATCAGGAACAATCAGCCCCAGCATTTT; CDR3: CSASIRNNQPQHF
J: TRBJ2-1; V: TRBV27; size: .; D: .; DNA: TGTGCCAGCAGTGGGGGCACCTGGGGGAATGAGCAGTTCTTC; CDR3: CASSGGTWGNEQFF
J: TRBJ2-2; V: TRBV7-3; size: few; D: TRBD2; DNA: TGTGCCAGCAGCTCCAAAGCGGGAGGGCCGACGGTCGGGGAGCTGTTTTTT; CDR3: CASSSKAGGPTVGELFF
J: TRBJ1-5; V: TRBV2; size: .; D: .; DNA: TGTGCCAGCAGTGAAAATTCGGGCAATCAGCCCCAGCATTTT; CDR3: CASSENSGNQPQHF
J: TRBJ2-1; V: TRBV2; size: .; D: TRBD2; DNA: TGTGCCAGCAAACGACTAGCGGTAGGGGGGGATGAGCAGTTCTTC; CDR3: CASKRLAVGGDEQFF
J: TRBJ2-7; V: TRBV30; size: .; D: TRBD1; DNA: TGTGCCTGGGGACAGGGCGGCCCCTACGAGCAGTACTTC; CDR3: CAWGQGGPYEQYF
J: TRBJ1-1; V: TRBV7-9; size: .; D: .; DNA: TGTGCCAGCAGCGTGGGCAGTCGTCAGAACACTGAAGCTTTCTTT; CDR3: CASSVGSRQNTEAFF
J: TRBJ1-4; V: TRBV19; size: .; D: .; DNA: TGTGCCAGTAGACTCTCCGGGCTCGGAGGGGAAAAACTGTTTTTT; CDR3: CASRLSGLGGEKLFF
J: TRBJ1-1; V: TRBV5-4; size: .; D: .; DNA: TGTGCCAGCAGCTTGTTTCGCTTACCAGAGAACACTGAAGCTTTCTTT; CDR3: CASSLFRLPENTEAFF
J: TRBJ2-1; V: TRBV7-2; size: .; D: .; DNA: TGTGCCAGCGGCAGGGTGGGGTCTGAGCAGTTCTTC; CDR3: CASGRVGSEQFF
J: TRBJ1-1; V: TRBV7-9; size: few; D: .; DNA: TGTGCCAGCAGCCCCGGGGGGGGAGCTTTCTTT; CDR3: CASSPGGGAFF
J: TRBJ2-1; V: TRBV24-1; size: .; D: .; DNA: TGTGCCACCAGTGAATCCGGAGGGTTAGACGAGCAGTTCTTC; CDR3: CATSESGGLDEQFF
J: TRBJ1-6; V: TRBV7-3; size: few; D: .; DNA: TGTGCCAGCAGCTCCTCGACAGTGGGCTCACCCCTCCACTTT; CDR3: CASSSSTVGSPLHF
J: TRBJ1-5; V: TRBV5-3; size: .; D: .; DNA: TGTGCCAGAAGCGGCCGAGATCGGGGGAAGGATCAGCCCCAGCATTTT; CDR3: CARSGRDRGKDQPQHF
J: TRBJ1-4; V: TRBV5-8; size: .; D: TRBD1; DNA: TGTGCCAGCAGCCCAAGACAGGGACGGAATGAAAAACTGTTTTTT; CDR3: CASSPRQGRNEKLFF
J: TRBJ2-1; V: TRBV29-1; size: .; D: TRBD1; DNA: TGCAGCGTGGGAGACAGGGGGCCCCGGAATGAGCAGTTCTTC; CDR3: CSVGDRGPRNEQFF
J: TRBJ1-5; V: TRBV19; size: .; D: .; DNA: TGTGCCAGTAGTATAGCCATGCAGGGCCAATATAGCAATCAGCCCCAGCATTTT; CDR3: CASSIAMQGQYSNQPQHF
J: TRBJ2-1; V: TRBV11-2; size: .; D: .; DNA: TGTGCCAGCAGCTTACCAGGGAACGGCAATGAGCAGTTCTTC; CDR3: CASSLPGNGNEQFF
J: TRBJ2-7; V: TRBV7-3; size: .; D: TRBD2; DNA: TGTGCCAGCAGCTCTAAGATCGGGGGGGAGCAGTACTTC; CDR3: CASSSKIGGEQYF
J: TRBJ2-1; V: TRBV9; size: .; D: .; DNA: TGTGCCAGCAGCGTAGGGACAAGTGAGCAGTTCTTC; CDR3: CASSVGTSEQFF
J: TRBJ1-1; V: TRBV10-3; size: .; D: .; DNA: TGTGCCATCAGAGCAGAGGGGGGGACTGAAGCTTTCTTT; CDR3: CAIRAEGGTEAFF
J: TRBJ2-7; V: TRBV11-2; size: .; D: TRBD2; DNA: TGTGCCAGCAGCTTAGGTATCGCTAGCGGGAGTTGGTCCTACGAGCAGTACTTC; CDR3: CASSLGIASGSWSYEQYF
J: TRBJ2-5; V: TRBV5-6; size: .; D: .; DNA: TGTGCCAGCAGCTTGGTCAGCGTCCAAGAGACCCAGTACTTC; CDR3: CASSLVSVQETQYF
J: TRBJ2-1; V: TRBV6-1; size: .; D: TRBD2; DNA: TGTGCCAGCAGTGAAGCGGGGCGGGAGGGCTACAATGAGCAGTTCTTC; CDR3: CASSEAGREGYNEQFF
J: TRBJ2-3; V: TRBV6-2/TRBV6-3; size: once; D: TRBD2; DNA: TGTGCCAGCAGTTACACGATTAGCGGGAGGACAGATACGCAGTATTTT; CDR3: CASSYTISGRTDTQYF
J: TRBJ1-2; V: TRBV9; size: .; D: .; DNA: TGTGCCAGCAGCACGGGAAGGGATGGCTACACCTTC; CDR3: CASSTGRDGYTF
J: TRBJ2-2; V: TRBV7-9; size: .; D: TRBD2; DNA: TGTGCCAGCAGTCAACTAGCGGGAGGGACCGGGGAGCTGTTTTTT; CDR3: CASSQLAGGTGELFF
J: TRBJ1-2; V: TRBV7-9; size: .; D: TRBD1; DNA: TGTGCCAGAGAGACAGGGGAGTTTGGCTACACCTTC; CDR3: CARETGEFGYTF
J: TRBJ2-3; V: TRBV7-3; size: .; D: .; DNA: TGTGCCAGCAGCTTAATCACCGAGGCCACGCAGTATTTT; CDR3: CASSLITEATQYF
J: TRBJ2-1; V: TRBV4-1; size: .; D: .; DNA: TGCGCCAGCAGCCCAACGGAGCGGACCGTCTCCTACAATGAGCAGTTCTTC; CDR3: CASSPTERTVSYNEQFF
J: TRBJ1-5; V: TRBV2; size: once; D: TRBD1; DNA: TGTGCCAGCAGTGGACAGGGGGCCGGTCAGCCCCAGCATTTT; CDR3: CASSGQGAGQPQHF
J: TRBJ2-7; V: TRBV30; size: .; D: .; DNA: TGTGCCTGGAGTGTAGAGATAGGAGGGTACGAGCAGTACTTC; CDR3: CAWSVEIGGYEQYF
J: TRBJ1-3; V: TRBV5-1; size: .; D: .; DNA: TGCGCCAGCAGCTTGGTTACAGGGAACTCTGGAAACACCATATATTTT; CDR3: CASSLVTGNSGNTIYF
J: TRBJ1-4; V: TRBV7-2; size: .; D: .; DNA: TGTGCCAGCAGCTTAGCGATGAGGGAAAAACTGTTTTTT; CDR3: CASSLAMREKLFF
J: TRBJ2-7; V: TRBV27; size: few; D: TRBD2; DNA: TGTGCCAGCAGCCGACCTGGGGCGGGAGCAATCCACGAGCAGTACTTC; CDR3: CASSRPGAGAIHEQYF
J: TRBJ2-7; V: TRBV6-2/TRBV6-3; size: .; D: TRBD1; DNA: TGTGCCAGCAGTAGATGGACAGGAGACTACGAGCAGTACTTC; CDR3: CASSRWTGDYEQYF
J: TRBJ2-7; V: TRBV15; size: .; D: TRBD1; DNA: TGTGCCACCAGCAGGGGACAGACCTACGAGCAGTACTTC; CDR3: CATSRGQTYEQYF
J: TRBJ1-1; V: TRBV4-2; size: few; D: .; DNA: TGTGCCAGCAGCCAAGATGTATTGAACACTGAAGCTTTCTTT; CDR3: CASSQDVLNTEAFF
J: TRBJ2-5; V: TRBV11-3; size: .; D: .; DNA: TGTGCCAGCAGCTTTGGCGGGAACCAAGAGACCCAGTACTTC; CDR3: CASSFGGNQETQYF
J: TRBJ2-2; V: TRBV5-4; size: once; D: TRBD2; DNA: TGTGCCAGCAGCCCCCGGACTAGCGGGAGCGACGGGGAGCTGTTTTTT; CDR3: CASSPRTSGSDGELFF
J: TRBJ2-2; V: TRBV5-1; size: .; D: TRBD2; DNA: TGCGCCAGCAGCTTAGGGACTAGCGGAAACGGGGAGCTGTTTTTT; CDR3: CASSLGTSGNGELFF
J: TRBJ1-5; V: TRBV20-1; size: .; D: TRBD1; DNA: TGCAGTGCAAGTGGGACAGGGTTTCAGCCCCAGCATTTT; CDR3: CSASGTGFQPQHF
J: TRBJ2-3; V: TRBV19; size: .; D: .; DNA: TGTGCCAGTAGTATAGACGCAGGGGATACGCAGTATTTT; CDR3: CASSIDAGDTQYF
J: TRBJ2-2; V: TRBV7-2; size: .; D: TRBD2; DNA: TGTGCCAGCAGCTCAGCGGGAGGGCCCGGAACCGGGGAGCTGTTTTTT; CDR3: CASSSAGGPGTGELFF
J: TRBJ2-7; V: TRBV5-1; size: .; D: TRBD1; DNA: TGCGCCAGCAGCTTGGCAGGGGGCAGTCTCTACGAGCAGTACTTC; CDR3: CASSLAGGSLYEQYF
J: TRBJ1-4; V: TRBV2; size: .; D: TRBD1; DNA: TGTGCCAGCAGTGCAGGGACAGGGGGCTTGGAAAAACTGTTTTTT; CDR3: CASSAGTGGLEKLFF
J: TRBJ1-2; V: TRBV5-1; size: few; D: TRBD1; DNA: TGCGCCAGCAGCCCTATTCAGGGGGGTGGCTACACCTTC; CDR3: CASSPIQGGGYTF
J: TRBJ2-3; V: TRBV27; size: .; D: TRBD1; DNA: TGTGCCAGCAGTGCATACAGGGGAGATACGCAGTATTTT; CDR3: CASSAYRGDTQYF
J: TRBJ2-7; V: TRBV28; size: .; D: TRBD1; DNA: TGTGCCATCGGGACAGGGTTTACCTACGAGCAGTACTTC; CDR3: CAIGTGFTYEQYF